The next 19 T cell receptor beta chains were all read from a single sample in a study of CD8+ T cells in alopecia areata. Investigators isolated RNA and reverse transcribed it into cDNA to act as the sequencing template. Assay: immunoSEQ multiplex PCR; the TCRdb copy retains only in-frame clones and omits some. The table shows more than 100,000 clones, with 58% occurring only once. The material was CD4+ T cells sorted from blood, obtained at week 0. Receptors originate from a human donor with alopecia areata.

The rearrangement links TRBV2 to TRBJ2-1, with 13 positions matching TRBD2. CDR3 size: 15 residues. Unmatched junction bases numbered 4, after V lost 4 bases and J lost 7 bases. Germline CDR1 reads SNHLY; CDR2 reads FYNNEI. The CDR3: CASSGTSGGINEQFF. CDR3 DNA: TGTGCCAGCAGTGGGACTAGCGGGGGTATAAATGAGCAGTTCTTC.

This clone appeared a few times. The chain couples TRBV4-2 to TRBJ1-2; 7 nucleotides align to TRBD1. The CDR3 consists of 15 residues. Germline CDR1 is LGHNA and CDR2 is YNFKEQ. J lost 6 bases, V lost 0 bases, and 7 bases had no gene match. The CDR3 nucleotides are TGTGCCAGCAGCCAAGATTCTAAGACAGGGCATGGCTACACCTTC. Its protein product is CASSQDSKTGHGYTF.

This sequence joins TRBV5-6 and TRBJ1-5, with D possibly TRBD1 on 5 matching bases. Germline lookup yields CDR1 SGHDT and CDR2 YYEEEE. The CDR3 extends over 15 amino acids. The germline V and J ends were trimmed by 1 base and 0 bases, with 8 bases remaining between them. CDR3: CASSLRQISNQPQHF. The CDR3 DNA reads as TGTGCCAGCAGCTTGAGACAGATTAGCAATCAGCCCCAGCATTTT.

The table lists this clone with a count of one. CDR3 in amino acids: CASSQSKAVRVPGELFF. CDR3 coding DNA: TGCGCCAGCAGCCAAAGTAAGGCAGTGAGGGTGCCCGGGGAGCTGTTTTTT. This chain connects TRBV4-1 to TRBJ2-2; TRBD2 is a possible D gene (5 bases). CDR3 size: 17 residues. Germline CDR1 is MGHRA and CDR2 is YSYEKL. V shed 2 bases and J shed 6 bases, with 19 bases lying between them.

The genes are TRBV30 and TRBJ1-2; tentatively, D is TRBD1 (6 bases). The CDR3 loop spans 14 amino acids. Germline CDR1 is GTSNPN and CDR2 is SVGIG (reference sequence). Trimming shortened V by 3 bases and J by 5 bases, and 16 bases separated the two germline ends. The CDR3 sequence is CAWRGTGGAYGYTF. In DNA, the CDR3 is TGTGCCTGGAGGGGAACGGGGGGCGCGTATGGCTACACCTTC. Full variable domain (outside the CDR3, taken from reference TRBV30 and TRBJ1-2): SQTIHQWPATLVQPVGSPLSLECTVEGTSNPNLYWYRQAAGRGLQLLFYSVGIGQISSEVPQNLSASRPQDRQFILSSKKLLLSDSGFYLCAWRGTGGAYGYTFGSGTRLTVV.

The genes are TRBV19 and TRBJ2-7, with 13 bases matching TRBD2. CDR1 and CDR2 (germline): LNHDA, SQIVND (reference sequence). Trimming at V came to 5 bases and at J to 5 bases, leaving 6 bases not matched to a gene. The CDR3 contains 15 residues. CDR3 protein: CASSAGLAGTNEQYF. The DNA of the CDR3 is TGTGCCAGTAGTGCGGGACTAGCGGGAACCAACGAGCAGTACTTC.

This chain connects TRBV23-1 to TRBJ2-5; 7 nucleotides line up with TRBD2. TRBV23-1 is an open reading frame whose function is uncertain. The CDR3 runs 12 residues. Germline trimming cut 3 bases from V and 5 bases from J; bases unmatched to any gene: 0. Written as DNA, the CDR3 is TGCGCCAGCAGTCAGCGGGAGGAGACCCAGTACTTC. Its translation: CASSQREETQYF.

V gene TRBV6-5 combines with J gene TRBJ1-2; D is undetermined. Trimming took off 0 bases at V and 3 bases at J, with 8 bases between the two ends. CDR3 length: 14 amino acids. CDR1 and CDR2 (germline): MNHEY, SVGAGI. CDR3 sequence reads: CASSYSSQDYGYTF. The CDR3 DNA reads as TGTGCCAGCAGTTACTCTTCCCAGGACTATGGCTACACCTTC.

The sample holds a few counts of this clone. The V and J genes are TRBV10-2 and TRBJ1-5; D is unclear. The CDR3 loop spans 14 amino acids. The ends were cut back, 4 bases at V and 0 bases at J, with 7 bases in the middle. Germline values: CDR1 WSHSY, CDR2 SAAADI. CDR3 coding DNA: TGCGCCAGCAGTGTTGTTAATAGCAATCAGCCCCAGCATTTT. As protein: CASSVVNSNQPQHF.

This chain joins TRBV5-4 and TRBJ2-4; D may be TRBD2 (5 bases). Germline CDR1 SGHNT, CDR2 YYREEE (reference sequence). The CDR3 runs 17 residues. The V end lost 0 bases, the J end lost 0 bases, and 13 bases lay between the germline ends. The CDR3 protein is CASSLAGKAQAKNIQYF. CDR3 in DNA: TGTGCCAGCAGCTTGGCGGGGAAGGCTCAAGCCAAAAACATTCAGTACTTC. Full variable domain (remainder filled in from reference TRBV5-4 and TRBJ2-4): ETGVTQSPTHLIKTRGQQVTLRCSSQSGHNTVSWYQQALGQGPQFIFQYYREEENGRGNFPPRFSGLQFPNYSSELNVNALELDDSALYLCASSLAGKAQAKNIQYFGAGTRLSVL.

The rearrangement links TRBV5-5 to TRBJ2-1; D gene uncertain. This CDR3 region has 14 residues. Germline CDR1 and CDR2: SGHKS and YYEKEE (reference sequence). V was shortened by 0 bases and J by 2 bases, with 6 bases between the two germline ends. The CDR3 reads CASSLVGTYNEQFF. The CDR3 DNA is TGTGCCAGCAGCTTGGTGGGGACCTACAATGAGCAGTTCTTC.

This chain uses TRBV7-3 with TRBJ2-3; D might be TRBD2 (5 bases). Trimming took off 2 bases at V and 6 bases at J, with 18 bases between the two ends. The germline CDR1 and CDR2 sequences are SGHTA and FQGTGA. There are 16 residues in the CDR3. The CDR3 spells CASSLRGGGSGDTQYF. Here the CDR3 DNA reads TGTGCCAGCAGCTTACGGGGTGGTGGGAGTGGGGATACGCAGTATTTT.

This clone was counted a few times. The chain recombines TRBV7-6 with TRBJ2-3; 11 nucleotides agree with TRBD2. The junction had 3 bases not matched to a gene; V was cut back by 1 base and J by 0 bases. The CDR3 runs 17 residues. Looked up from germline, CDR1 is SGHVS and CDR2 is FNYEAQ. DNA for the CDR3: TGTGCCAGCAGCTTAGGAGGACTAGCGGGTAGCACAGATACGCAGTATTTT. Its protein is CASSLGGLAGSTDTQYF.

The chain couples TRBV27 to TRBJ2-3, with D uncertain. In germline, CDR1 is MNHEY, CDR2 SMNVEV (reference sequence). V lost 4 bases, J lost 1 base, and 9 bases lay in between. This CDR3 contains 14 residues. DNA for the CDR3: TGTGCCAGCAGTTCCTACGGACGCACAGATACGCAGTATTTT. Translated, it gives CASSSYGRTDTQYF.

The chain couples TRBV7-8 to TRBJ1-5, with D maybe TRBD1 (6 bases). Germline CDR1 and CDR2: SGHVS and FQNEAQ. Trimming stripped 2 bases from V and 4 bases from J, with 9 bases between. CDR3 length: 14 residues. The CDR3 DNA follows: TGTGCCAGCAGCTTACGGGGGCGGAATCAGCCCCAGCATTTT. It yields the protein CASSLRGRNQPQHF.

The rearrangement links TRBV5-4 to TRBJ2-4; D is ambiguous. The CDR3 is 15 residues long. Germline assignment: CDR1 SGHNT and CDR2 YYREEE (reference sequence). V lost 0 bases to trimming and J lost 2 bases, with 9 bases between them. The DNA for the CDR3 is TGTGCCAGCAGCTTGGCGGTGGGTTCCAAAAACATTCAGTACTTC. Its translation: CASSLAVGSKNIQYF.

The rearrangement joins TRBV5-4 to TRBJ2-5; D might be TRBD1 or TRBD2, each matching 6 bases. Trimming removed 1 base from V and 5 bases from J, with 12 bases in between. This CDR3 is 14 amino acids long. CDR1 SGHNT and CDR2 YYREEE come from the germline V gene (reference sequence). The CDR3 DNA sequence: TGTGCCAGCAGCTTGCGGGGGCCAGGGGAGACCCAGTACTTC. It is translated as CASSLRGPGETQYF.

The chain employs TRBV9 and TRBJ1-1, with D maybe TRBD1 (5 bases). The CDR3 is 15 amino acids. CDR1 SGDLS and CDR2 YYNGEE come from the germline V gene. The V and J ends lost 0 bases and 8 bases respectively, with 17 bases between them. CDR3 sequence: CASSVVASGTGEAFF. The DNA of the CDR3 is TGTGCCAGCAGCGTAGTGGCGTCGGGGACCGGAGAAGCTTTCTTT.

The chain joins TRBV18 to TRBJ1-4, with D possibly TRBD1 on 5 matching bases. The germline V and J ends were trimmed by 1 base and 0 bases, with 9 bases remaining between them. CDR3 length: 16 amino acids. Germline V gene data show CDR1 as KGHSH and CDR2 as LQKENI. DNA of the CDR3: TGTGCCAGCTCACCACTACAGGAGGCAACTAATGAAAAACTGTTTTTT. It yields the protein CASSPLQEATNEKLFF. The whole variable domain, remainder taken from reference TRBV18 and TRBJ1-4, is NAGVMQNPRHLVRRRGQEARLRCSPMKGHSHVYWYRQLPEEGLKFMVYLQKENIIDESGMPKERFSAEFPKEGPSILRIQQVVRGDSAAYFCASSPLQEATNEKLFFGSGTQLSVL.